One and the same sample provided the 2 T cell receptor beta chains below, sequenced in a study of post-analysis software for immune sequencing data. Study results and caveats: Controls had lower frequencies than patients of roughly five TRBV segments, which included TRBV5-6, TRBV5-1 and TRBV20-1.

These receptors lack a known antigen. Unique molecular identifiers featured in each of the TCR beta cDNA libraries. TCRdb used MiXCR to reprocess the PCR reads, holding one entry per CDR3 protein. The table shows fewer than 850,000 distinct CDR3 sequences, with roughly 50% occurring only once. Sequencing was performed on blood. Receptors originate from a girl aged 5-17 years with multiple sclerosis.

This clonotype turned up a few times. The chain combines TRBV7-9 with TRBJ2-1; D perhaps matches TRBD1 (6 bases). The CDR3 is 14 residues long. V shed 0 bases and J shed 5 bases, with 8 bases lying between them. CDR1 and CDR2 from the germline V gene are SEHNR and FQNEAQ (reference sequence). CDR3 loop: CASSLADSHNEQFF. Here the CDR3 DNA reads TGTGCCAGCAGCTTAGCGGACAGTCACAATGAGCAGTTCTTC.

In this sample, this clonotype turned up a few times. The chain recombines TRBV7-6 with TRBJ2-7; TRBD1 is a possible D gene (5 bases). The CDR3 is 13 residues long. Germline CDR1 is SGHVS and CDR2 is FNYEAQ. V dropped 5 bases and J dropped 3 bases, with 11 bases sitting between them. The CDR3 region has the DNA TGTGCCAGCAGCCCAGCAGGGCGCTACGAGCAGTACTTC. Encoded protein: CASSPAGRYEQYF.